The source of this T cell receptor (beta chain) is a study of post-analysis software for immune sequencing data. CDR1 and CDR2 from the germline V gene are MGHRA and YSYEKL. CDR3 size: 14 residues. General study findings and limits: The authors found that F measure strongly co-clustered same-batch samples. Relative to controls, patients had five TRBV segments at higher frequency, with TRBV5-6, TRBV5-1 and TRBV20-1 among these.

Turning to this clonotype: Its specificity is not known.

Built from TCR beta cDNA, the libraries had unique molecular identifiers in them. Using its own MiXCR run on the PCR reads, TCRdb lists one record per CDR3 protein. The sample carries approximately 730,000 distinct CDR3 sequences, more than 45% recorded once. The chain couples TRBV4-1 to TRBJ2-4, with 7 nucleotides matching TRBD1. The better agreement between TRBJ2-7 and the DNA end casts doubt on the J call. Sequencing input: blood. This TCR derives from a girl aged 5-17 years with multiple sclerosis. CDR3 nucleotides: TGCGCCAGCAGCTGGACCGACAGGGACTACGAGCAGTACTTC. Translation gives CASSWTDRDYEQYF.